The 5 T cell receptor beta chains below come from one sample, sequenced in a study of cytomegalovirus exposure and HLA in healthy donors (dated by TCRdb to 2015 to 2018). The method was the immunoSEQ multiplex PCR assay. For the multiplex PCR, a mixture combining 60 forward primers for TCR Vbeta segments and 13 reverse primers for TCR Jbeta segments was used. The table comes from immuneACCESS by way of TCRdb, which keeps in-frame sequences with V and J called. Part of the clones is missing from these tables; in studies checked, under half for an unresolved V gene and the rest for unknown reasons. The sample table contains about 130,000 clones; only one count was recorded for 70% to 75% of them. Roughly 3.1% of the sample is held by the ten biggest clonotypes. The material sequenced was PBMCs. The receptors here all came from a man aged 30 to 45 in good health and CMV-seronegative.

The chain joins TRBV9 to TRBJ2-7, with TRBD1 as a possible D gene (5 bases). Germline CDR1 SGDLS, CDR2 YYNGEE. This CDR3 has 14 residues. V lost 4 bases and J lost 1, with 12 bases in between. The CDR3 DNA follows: TGTGCCAGCAGCATAGGACACACGTCCTACGAGCAGTACTTC. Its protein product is CASSIGHTSYEQYF. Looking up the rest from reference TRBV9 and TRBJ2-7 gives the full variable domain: DSGVTQTPKHLITATGQRVTLRCSPRSGDLSVYWYQQSLDQGLQFLIQYYNGEERAKGNILERFSAQQFPDLHSELNLSSLELGDSALYFCASSIGHTSYEQYFGPGTRLTVT.

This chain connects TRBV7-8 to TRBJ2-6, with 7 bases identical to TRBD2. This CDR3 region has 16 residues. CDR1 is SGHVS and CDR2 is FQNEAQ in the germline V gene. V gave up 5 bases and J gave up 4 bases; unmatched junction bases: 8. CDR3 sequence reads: CASSKELATGANVLTF. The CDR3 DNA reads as TGTGCCAGCAGCAAAGAACTAGCGACCGGGGCCAACGTCCTGACTTTC.

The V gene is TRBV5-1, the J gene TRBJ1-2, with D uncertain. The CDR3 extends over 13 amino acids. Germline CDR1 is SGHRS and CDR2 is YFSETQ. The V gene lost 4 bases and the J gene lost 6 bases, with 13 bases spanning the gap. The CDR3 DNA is TGCGCCAGCAGCGCTACAGACGACCATGGCTACACCTTC. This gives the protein CASSATDDHGYTF.

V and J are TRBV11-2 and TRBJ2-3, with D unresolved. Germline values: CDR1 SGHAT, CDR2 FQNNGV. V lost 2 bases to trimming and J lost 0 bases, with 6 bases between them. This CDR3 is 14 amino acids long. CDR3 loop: CASSLMQSTDTQYF. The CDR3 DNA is TGTGCCAGCAGCTTAATGCAGAGCACAGATACGCAGTATTTT.

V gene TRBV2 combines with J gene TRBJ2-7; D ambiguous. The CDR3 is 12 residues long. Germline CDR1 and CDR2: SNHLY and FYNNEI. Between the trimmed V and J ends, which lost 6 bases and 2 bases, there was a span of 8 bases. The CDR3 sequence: CASRDKAYEQYF. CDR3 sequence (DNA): TGTGCCAGCAGAGACAAAGCCTACGAGCAGTACTTC.